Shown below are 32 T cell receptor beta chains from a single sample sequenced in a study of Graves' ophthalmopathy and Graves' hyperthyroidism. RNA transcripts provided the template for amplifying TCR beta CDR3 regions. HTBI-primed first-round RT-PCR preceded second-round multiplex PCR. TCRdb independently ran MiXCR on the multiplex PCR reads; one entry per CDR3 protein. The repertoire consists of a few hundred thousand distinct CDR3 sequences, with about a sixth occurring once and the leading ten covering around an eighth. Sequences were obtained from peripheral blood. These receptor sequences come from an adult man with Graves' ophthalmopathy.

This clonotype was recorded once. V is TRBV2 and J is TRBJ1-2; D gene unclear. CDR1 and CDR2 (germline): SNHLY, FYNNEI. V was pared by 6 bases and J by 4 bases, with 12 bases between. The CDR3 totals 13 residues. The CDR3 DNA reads TGTGCCAGCAGCCAGAGACTCGTCTATGGCTACACCTTC. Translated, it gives CASSQRLVYGYTF.

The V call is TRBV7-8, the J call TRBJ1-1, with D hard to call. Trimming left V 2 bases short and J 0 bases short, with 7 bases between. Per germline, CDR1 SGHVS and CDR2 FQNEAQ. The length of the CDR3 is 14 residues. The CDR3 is CASSLSRMNTEAFF. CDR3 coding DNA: TGTGCCAGCAGCTTAAGTCGCATGAACACTGAAGCTTTCTTT.

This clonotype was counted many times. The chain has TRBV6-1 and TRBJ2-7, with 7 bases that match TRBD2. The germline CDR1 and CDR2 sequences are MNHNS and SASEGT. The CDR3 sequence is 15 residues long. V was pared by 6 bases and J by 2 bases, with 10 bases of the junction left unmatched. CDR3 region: CASSPGGRATYEQYF. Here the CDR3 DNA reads TGTGCCAGCAGCCCCGGTGGGAGGGCGACCTACGAGCAGTACTTC.

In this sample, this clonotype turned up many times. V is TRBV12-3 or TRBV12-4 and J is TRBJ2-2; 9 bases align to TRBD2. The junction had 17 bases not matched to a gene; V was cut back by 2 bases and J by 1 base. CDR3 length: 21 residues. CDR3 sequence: CASSLLLGTDLSGRNTGELFF. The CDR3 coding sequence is TGTGCCAGCAGTTTACTCCTCGGGACAGATCTTAGCGGGAGGAACACCGGGGAGCTGTTTTTT.

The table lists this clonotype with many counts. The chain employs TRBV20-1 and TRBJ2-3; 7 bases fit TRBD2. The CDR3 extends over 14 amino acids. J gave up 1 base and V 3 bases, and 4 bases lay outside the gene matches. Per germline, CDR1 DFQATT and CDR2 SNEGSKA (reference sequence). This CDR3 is CSASWGGGTDTQYF. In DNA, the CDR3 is TGCAGTGCTAGTTGGGGAGGGGGCACAGATACGCAGTATTTT.

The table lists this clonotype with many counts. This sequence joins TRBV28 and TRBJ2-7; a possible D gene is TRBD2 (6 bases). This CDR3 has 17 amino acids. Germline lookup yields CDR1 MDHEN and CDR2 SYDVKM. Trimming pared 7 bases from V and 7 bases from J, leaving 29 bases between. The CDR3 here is CASTKTLISGVRWEQYF. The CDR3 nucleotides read TGTGCCAGCACTAAAACACTAATTTCGGGGGTTCGATGGGAGCAGTACTTC.

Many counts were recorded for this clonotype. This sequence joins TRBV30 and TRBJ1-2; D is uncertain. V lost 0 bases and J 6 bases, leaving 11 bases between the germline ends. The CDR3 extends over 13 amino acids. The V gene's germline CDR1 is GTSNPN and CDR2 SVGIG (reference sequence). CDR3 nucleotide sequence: TGTGCCTGGAGTGTAACTGGTTTCGATGGCTACACCTTC. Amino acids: CAWSVTGFDGYTF.

CDR3 sequence (DNA): TGTGCCAGCAAGAAGGTGGACTACGAGCAGTACTTC. Translation: CASKKVDYEQYF. The chain joins TRBV6-1 to TRBJ2-7; no reliable D call. CDR3 length: 12 amino acids. The V and J ends lost 7 bases and 3 bases respectively, with 10 bases between them. Germline CDR1 and CDR2: MNHNS and SASEGT.

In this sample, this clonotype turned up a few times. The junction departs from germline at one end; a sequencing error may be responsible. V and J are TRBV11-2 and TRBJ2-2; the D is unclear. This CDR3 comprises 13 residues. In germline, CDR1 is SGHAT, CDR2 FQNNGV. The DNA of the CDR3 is TGTGCCAACAGCTTGGGCTCGGCCGGGGAGCTGTTTTTT. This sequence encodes CANSLGSAGELFF.

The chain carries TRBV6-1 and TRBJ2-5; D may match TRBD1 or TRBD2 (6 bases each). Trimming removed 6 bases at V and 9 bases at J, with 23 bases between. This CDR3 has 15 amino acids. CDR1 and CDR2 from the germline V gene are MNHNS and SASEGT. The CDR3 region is CASSSEGTPGGAQYF. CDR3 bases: TGTGCCAGCAGCTCCGAAGGGACACCGGGCGGGGCCCAGTACTTC.

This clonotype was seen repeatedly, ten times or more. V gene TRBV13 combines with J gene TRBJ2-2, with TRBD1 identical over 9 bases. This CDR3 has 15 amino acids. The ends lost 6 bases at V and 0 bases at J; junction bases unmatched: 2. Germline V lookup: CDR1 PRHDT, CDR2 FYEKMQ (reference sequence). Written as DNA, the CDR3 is TGTGCCAGCAGGGGGGACAGGGCGAACACCGGGGAGCTGTTTTTT. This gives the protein CASRGDRANTGELFF.

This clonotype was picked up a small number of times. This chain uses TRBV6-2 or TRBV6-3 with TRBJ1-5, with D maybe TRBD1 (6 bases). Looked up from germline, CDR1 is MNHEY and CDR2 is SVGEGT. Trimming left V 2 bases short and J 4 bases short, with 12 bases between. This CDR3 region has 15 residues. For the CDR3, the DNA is TGTGCCAGCAGTTACGGGGGGCCGGGAAATCAGCCCCAGCATTTT. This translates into CASSYGGPGNQPQHF.

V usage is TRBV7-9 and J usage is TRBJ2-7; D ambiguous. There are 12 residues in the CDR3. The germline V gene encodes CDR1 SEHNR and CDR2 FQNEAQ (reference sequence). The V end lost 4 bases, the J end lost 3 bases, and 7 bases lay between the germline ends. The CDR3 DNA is TGTGCCAGCAGCTACGTCCACTACGAGCAGTACTTC. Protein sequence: CASSYVHYEQYF. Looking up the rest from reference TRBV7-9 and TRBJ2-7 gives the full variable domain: DTGVSQNPRHKITKRGQNVTFRCDPISEHNRLYWYRQTLGQGPEFLTYFQNEAQLEKSRLLSDRFSAERPKGSFSTLEIQRTEQGDSAMYLCASSYVHYEQYFGPGTRLTVT.

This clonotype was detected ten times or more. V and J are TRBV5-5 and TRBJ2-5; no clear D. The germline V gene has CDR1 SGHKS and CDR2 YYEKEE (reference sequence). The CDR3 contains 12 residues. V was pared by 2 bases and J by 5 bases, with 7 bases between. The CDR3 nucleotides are TGTGCCAGCAGCTTTCTTTCCGAGACCCAGTACTTC. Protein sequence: CASSFLSETQYF.

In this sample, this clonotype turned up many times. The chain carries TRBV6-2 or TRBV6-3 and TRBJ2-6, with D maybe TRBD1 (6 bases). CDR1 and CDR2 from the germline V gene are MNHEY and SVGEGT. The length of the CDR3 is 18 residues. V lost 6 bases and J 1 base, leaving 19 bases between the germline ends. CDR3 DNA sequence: TGTGCCAGCAGAGCGGACAGCCAAAGATTTTCTGGGGCCAACGTCCTGACTTTC. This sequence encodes CASRADSQRFSGANVLTF.

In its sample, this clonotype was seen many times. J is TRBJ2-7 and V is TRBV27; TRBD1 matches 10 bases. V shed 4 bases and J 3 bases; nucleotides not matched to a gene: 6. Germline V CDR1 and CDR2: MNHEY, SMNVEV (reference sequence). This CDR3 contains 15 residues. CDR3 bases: TGTGCCAGCAGTTCCGGGACAGGGGCCAACTACGAGCAGTACTTC. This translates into CASSSGTGANYEQYF.

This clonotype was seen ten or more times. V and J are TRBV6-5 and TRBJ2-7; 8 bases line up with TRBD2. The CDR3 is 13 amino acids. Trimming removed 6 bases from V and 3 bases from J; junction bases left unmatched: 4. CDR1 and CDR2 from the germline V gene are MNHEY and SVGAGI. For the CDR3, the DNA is TGTGCCAGCAGCTCGGGGGGGTACTACGAGCAGTACTTC. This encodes CASSSGGYYEQYF.

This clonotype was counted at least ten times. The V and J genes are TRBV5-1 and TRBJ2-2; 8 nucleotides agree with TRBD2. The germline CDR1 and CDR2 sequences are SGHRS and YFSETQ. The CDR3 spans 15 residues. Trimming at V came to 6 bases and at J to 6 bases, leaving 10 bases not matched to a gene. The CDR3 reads CASNRAGEASGELFF. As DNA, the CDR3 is TGCGCCAGCAACAGAGCGGGAGAGGCGTCCGGGGAGCTGTTTTTT.

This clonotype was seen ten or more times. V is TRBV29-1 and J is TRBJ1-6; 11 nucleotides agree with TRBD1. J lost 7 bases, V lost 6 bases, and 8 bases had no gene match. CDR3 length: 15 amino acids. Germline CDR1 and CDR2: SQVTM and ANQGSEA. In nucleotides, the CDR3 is TGCAGCGTCTCCCTGGGGACAGGGGGAAATTCACCCCTCCACTTT. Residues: CSVSLGTGGNSPLHF.

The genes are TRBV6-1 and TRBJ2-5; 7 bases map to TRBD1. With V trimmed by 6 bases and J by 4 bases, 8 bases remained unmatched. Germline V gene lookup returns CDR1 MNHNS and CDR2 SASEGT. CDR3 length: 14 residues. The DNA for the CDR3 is TGTGCCAGCAGCGAAACAGGGGCGGGAGAGACCCAGTACTTC. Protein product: CASSETGAGETQYF.

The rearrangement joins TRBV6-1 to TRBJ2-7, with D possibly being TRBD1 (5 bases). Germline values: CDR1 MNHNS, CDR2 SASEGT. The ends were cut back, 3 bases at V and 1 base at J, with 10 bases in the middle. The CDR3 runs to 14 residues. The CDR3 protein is CASSEQRQSYEQYF. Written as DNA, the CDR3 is TGTGCCAGCAGTGAGCAGAGACAGTCCTACGAGCAGTACTTC.

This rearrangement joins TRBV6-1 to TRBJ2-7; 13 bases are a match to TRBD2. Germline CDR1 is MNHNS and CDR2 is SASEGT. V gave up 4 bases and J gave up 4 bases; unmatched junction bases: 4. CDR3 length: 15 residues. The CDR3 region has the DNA TGTGCCAGCAGTGGCCCGGGACTAGCGGGGTACGAGCAGTACTTC. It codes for CASSGPGLAGYEQYF.

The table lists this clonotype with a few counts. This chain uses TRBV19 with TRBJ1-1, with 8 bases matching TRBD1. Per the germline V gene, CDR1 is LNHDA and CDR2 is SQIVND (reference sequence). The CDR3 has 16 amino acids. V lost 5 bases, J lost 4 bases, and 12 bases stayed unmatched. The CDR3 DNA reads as TGTGCCAGTAGTCCCCACTCGGGACAGGTATCCACTGAAGCTTTCTTT. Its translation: CASSPHSGQVSTEAFF.

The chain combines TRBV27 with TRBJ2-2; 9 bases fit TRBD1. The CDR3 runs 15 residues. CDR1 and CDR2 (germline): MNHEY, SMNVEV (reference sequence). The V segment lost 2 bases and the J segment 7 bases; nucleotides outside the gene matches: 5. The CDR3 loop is CASSLGDRVSGELFF. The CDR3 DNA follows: TGTGCCAGCAGTTTAGGGGACAGGGTGAGCGGGGAGCTGTTTTTT.

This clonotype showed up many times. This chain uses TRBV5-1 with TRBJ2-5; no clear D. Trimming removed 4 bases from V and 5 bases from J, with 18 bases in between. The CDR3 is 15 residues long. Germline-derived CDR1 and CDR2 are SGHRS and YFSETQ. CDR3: CASSRGNSFYETQYF. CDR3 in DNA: TGCGCCAGCAGCCGAGGAAACTCCTTTTATGAGACCCAGTACTTC.

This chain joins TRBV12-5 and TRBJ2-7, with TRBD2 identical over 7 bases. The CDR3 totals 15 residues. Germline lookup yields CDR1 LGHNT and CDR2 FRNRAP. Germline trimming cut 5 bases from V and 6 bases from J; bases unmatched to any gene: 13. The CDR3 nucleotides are TGTGCTAGTGGTCAACGACAAGGTCCGGGAGGCGAGCAGTACTTC. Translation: CASGQRQGPGGEQYF.

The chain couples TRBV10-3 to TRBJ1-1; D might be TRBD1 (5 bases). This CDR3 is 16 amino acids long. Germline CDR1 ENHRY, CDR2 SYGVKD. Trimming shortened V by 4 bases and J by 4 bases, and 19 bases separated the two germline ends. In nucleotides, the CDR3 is TGTGCCATCAGTGGGGGCGAGGGACGATTTTCCACTGAAGCTTTCTTT. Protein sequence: CAISGGEGRFSTEAFF.

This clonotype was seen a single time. The CDR3 sequence is CASMGSVTSGNTIYF. The CDR3 nucleotides are TGTGCCAGCATGGGGAGTGTGACCTCTGGAAACACCATATATTTT. V is TRBV28 and J is TRBJ1-3; no firm D call. V lost 7 bases and J lost 0, with 13 bases in between. The CDR3 spans 15 residues. Germline CDR1 is MDHEN and CDR2 is SYDVKM.

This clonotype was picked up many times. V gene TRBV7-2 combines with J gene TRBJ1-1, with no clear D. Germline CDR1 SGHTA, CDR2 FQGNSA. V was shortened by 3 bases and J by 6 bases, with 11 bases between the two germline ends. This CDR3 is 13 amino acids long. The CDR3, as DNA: TGTGCCAGCAGCTTGTCGTGGGAGGCTGAAGCTTTCTTT. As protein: CASSLSWEAEAFF.

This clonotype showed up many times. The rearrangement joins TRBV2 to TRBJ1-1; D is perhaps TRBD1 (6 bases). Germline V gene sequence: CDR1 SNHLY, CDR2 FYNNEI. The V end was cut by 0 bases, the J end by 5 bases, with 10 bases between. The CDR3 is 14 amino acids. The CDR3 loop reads CASSEAGAGTEAFF. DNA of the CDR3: TGTGCCAGCAGTGAAGCGGGGGCAGGTACTGAAGCTTTCTTT.

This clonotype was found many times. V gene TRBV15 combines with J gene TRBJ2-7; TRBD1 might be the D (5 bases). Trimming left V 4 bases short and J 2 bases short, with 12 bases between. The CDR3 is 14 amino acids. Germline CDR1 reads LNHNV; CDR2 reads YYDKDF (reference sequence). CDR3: CATSTQGGPYEQYF. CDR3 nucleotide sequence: TGTGCCACCAGCACCCAGGGTGGACCCTACGAGCAGTACTTC.

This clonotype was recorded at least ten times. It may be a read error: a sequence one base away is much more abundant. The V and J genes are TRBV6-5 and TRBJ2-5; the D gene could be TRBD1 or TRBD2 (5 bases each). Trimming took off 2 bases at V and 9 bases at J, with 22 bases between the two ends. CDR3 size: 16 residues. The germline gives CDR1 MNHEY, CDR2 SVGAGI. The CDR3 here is CASSYPWDPEQEAQYF. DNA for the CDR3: TGTGCCAGCAGTTACCCGTGGGACCCCGAGCAGGAGGCCCAGTACTTC.